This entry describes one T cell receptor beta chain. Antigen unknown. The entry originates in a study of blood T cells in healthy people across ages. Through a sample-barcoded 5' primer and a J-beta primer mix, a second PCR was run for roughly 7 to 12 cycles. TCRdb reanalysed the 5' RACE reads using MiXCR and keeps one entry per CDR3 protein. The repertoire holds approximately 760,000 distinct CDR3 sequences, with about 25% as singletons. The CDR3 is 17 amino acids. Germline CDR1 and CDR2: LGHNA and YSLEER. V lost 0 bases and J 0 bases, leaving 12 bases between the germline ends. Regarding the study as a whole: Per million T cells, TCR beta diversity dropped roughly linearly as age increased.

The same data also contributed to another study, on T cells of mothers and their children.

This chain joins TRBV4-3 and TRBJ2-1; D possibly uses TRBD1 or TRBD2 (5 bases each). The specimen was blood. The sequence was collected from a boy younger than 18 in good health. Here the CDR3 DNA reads TGCGCCAGCAGCCAAGATTGGTATGGGGGCTCCTACAATGAGCAGTTCTTC. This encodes CASSQDWYGGSYNEQFF.